This T cell receptor (beta chain) was captured by sequencing in a study of cytomegalovirus exposure and HLA in healthy donors. Overall study findings and caveats: While the bulk of TCR sequences proved rare, some public TCRs turned up in many donors. The study flagged around 150 TCR beta chains as cytomegalovirus-associated. The classifier reportedly diagnosed cytomegalovirus status with high sensitivity and specificity. It was confirmed in vitro that a few of the CMV-associated chains were specific for CMV antigens.

The table lists this clone with a few counts. What it binds is not known. The CDR3 loop spans 11 amino acids. V lost 7 bases and J 6 bases, leaving 6 bases between the germline ends. CDR1 is SNHLY, CDR2 FYNNEI, per germline. Profiling relied on immunoSEQ multiplex PCR, and the TCRdb table lists in-frame clones only, not all of them. Of roughly 140,000 clones in the sample, roughly nine tenths were seen once. This chain connects TRBV2 to TRBJ2-2; D remains ambiguous. This receptor was obtained from a man aged 18 to 35 in good health and CMV-seronegative. Sequencing was done on a sample of PBMCs. CDR3 DNA sequence: TGTGCCAGCATGTTCTCCGGGGAGCTGTTTTTT. This gives the protein CASMFSGELFF. The full variable domain, with the rest looked up from reference TRBV2 and TRBJ2-2, is EPEVTQTPSHQVTQMGQEVILRCVPISNHLYFYWYRQILGQKVEFLVSFYNNEISEKSEIFDDQFSVERPDGSNFTLKIRSTKLEDSAMYFCASMFSGELFFGEGSRLTVL.